A selection of T cell receptor beta chains follows, all from one sample in a study of blood T cell repertoires in COVID-19. Clones were read by immunoSEQ multiplex PCR, and TCRdb kept only the in-frame ones, dropping some. The table has about 55,000 clones, almost 85% seen once; the top ten hold roughly an eighth. Sequences were obtained from peripheral blood. The receptors were gathered from a human donor in a cohort sampled during active COVID-19. CDR3s include the opening cysteine and the closing phenylalanine or tryptophan. Fields, in order: V gene, clone size, D gene, J gene, CDR3 protein, CDR3 DNA. A D gene is named only where the DNA matches it firmly. A row's size may be missing; if present it is once, few, many or a size class.

TRBV11-3	NA	TRBD2	TRBJ2-3	CASSELAGGTDTQYF	TGTGCCAGCAGCGAACTAGCGGGGGGCACAGATACGCAGTATTTT
TRBV28	NA	NA	TRBJ2-4	CASSSSGTSKNIQYF	TGTGCCAGCAGTTCCTCCGGGACAAGTAAAAACATTCAGTACTTC
TRBV10-3	NA	TRBD2	TRBJ2-1	CAISATGTSGTNEQFF	TGTGCCATCAGCGCGACCGGGACTAGCGGGACCAATGAGCAGTTCTTC
TRBV28	NA	TRBD1	TRBJ2-2	CASSPGQGPGELFF	TGTGCCAGCAGTCCGGGACAGGGGCCCGGGGAGCTGTTTTTT
TRBV7-8	NA	TRBD1	TRBJ1-5	CASSPTGVPHPPQHF	TGTGCCAGCAGCCCGACAGGGGTCCCCCATCCGCCCCAGCATTTT
TRBV7-9	NA	NA	TRBJ2-1	CASSIFYNEQFF	TGTGCCAGCAGCATCTTCTACAATGAGCAGTTCTTC
TRBV5-1	NA	NA	TRBJ2-1	CASRGGGSSYNEQFF	TGCGCCAGCAGGGGGGGCGGGAGCTCCTACAATGAGCAGTTCTTC
TRBV11-2	NA	NA	TRBJ1-1	CASSLERGGEAFF	TGTGCCAGCAGCTTAGAGCGGGGTGGGGAAGCTTTCTTT
TRBV20-1	NA	NA	TRBJ2-2	CSASRRANTGELFF	TGCAGTGCTAGTAGACGGGCGAACACCGGGGAGCTGTTTTTT
TRBV28	NA	NA	TRBJ2-2	CASSYLVDTGELFF	TGTGCCAGCAGCTACCTGGTGGACACCGGGGAGCTGTTTTTT
TRBV28	NA	TRBD1	TRBJ1-2	CASSYDRDRGYTF	TGTGCCAGCAGTTACGACAGGGATCGTGGCTACACCTTC
TRBV29-1	NA	TRBD1	TRBJ2-1	CSVGQGVNEQFF	TGCAGCGTTGGACAGGGGGTCAATGAGCAGTTCTTC
TRBV7-3	NA	NA	TRBJ2-1	CASSLVRRGQENEQFF	TGTGCCAGCAGCTTAGTAAGGCGGGGGCAAGAGAATGAGCAGTTCTTC
TRBV10-1	NA	NA	TRBJ2-2	CASSEGGTIGELFF	TGCGCCAGCAGTGAGGGGGGGACCATCGGGGAGCTGTTTTTT
TRBV9	once	TRBD2	TRBJ2-1	CASSARLTSVAYNEQFF	TGTGCCAGCAGCGCCAGATTGACTAGCGTCGCCTACAATGAGCAGTTCTTC
TRBV10-1	NA	TRBD1	TRBJ1-3	CASSDGQGSGNTIYF	TGCGCCAGCAGTGACGGACAGGGGTCTGGAAACACCATATATTTT
TRBV7-2	NA	TRBD1	TRBJ1-4	CASSPTGERLFF	TGTGCCAGCAGCCCGACAGGGGAGAGACTGTTTTTT
TRBV7-2	NA	TRBD2	TRBJ2-3	CASSSPSGRQRTDTQYF	TGTGCCAGCAGCTCCCCCAGCGGGAGACAGCGCACAGATACGCAGTATTTT
TRBV9	NA	NA	TRBJ1-2	CASSGDNLGYTF	TGTGCCAGCAGCGGAGATAATCTTGGCTACACCTTC
TRBV6-4	NA	TRBD2	TRBJ2-1	CASSETSGRGNEQFF	TGTGCCAGCAGTGAGACGAGCGGGAGAGGGAATGAGCAGTTCTTC
TRBV6-5	NA	TRBD1	TRBJ2-1	CASRADRAGHNEQFF	TGTGCCAGCAGAGCGGACAGGGCGGGCCACAATGAGCAGTTCTTC
TRBV5-1	NA	TRBD1	TRBJ1-1	CASSTSTGVGTEAFF	TGCGCCAGCAGCACCAGCACAGGGGTGGGCACTGAAGCTTTCTTT
TRBV10-1	few	TRBD2	TRBJ2-7	CASSESGLGREQYF	TGCGCCAGCAGTGAGTCAGGACTAGGGCGGGAGCAGTACTTC
TRBV7-8	NA	TRBD2	TRBJ2-7	CASSLAGGPTSGLSYEQYF	TGTGCCAGCAGCTTAGCTGGTGGACCGACTAGCGGATTATCTTACGAGCAGTACTTC
TRBV28	NA	NA	TRBJ2-2	CARTVPGTGFKREVPGELFF	TGTGCCAGAACAGTACCCGGGACAGGCTTCAAGCGGGAGGTCCCCGGGGAGCTGTTTTTT
TRBV30	NA	NA	TRBJ1-4	CAWSVGPGNEKLFF	TGTGCCTGGAGTGTAGGCCCGGGTAATGAAAAACTGTTTTTT
TRBV7-9	NA	NA	TRBJ2-5	CASSQTAQETQYF	TGTGCCAGCAGCCAGACAGCCCAAGAGACCCAGTACTTC
TRBV5-1	NA	NA	TRBJ2-3	CASSPGSYTDTQYF	TGCGCCAGCAGCCCCGGGTCATACACAGATACGCAGTATTTT
TRBV5-6	NA	NA	TRBJ2-1	CASRKLANEQFF	TGTGCCAGCAGAAAACTAGCAAATGAGCAGTTCTTC
TRBV12-3/TRBV12-4	NA	NA	TRBJ2-5	CASSATGQETQYF	TGTGCCAGCAGTGCAACAGGGCAAGAGACCCAGTACTTC
TRBV9	NA	TRBD2	TRBJ2-3	CASSPQIATSGLTDTQYF	TGTGCCAGCAGCCCCCAAATCGCGACTAGCGGGCTCACAGATACGCAGTATTTT